A single sample is the source of the 30 T cell receptor beta chains below, sequenced in a study of patients and donors after allogeneic stem cell transplantation. TCRdb re-called the RT-PCR reads with MiXCR, one entry per CDR3 protein. This repertoire shows under 170,000 distinct CDR3 sequences, approximately 37% found once; its top ten account for approximately 50%. Sequenced sample: blood, either unsorted or a sorted T cell fraction (not recorded which). The receptors here all came from a human donor who was either an allogeneic HSCT recipient or a stem cell or donor lymphocyte infusion donor (not recorded which). It is not recorded whose cells these are; they may come from a transplant donor.

This rearrangement joins TRBV7-3 to TRBJ1-1; possible D gene TRBD1, 5 bases. The CDR3 has 15 residues. Germline values: CDR1 SGHTA, CDR2 FQGTGA. The V gene lost 0 bases and the J gene lost 4 bases, with 12 bases spanning the gap. In nucleotides, the CDR3 is TGTGCCAGCAGCTTAACTCAGGGAACGGCCACTGAAGCTTTCTTT. It translates to CASSLTQGTATEAFF.

The chain has TRBV6-5 and TRBJ2-4; possibly TRBD2 for D (6 bases). Germline loops: CDR1 MNHEY, CDR2 SVGAGI. CDR3 length: 18 residues. V gave up 5 bases and J gave up 0 bases, with 20 bases separating them. The CDR3 is CASSPARGFGLAKNIQYF. CDR3 nucleotides: TGTGCCAGCAGTCCGGCGCGGGGCTTCGGTTTAGCCAAAAACATTCAGTACTTC.

The chain is built from TRBV12-3 or TRBV12-4 and TRBJ2-1; no clear D. Trimming cost V 2 bases and J 0 bases, with 11 bases left between them. This CDR3 is 16 amino acids long. The CDR3 here is CASSLITASSYNEQFF. As DNA, the CDR3 is TGTGCCAGCAGTTTAATCACGGCGAGCTCCTACAATGAGCAGTTCTTC.

The chain employs TRBV20-1 and TRBJ2-7, with 13 bases fitting TRBD2. The CDR3 has 14 amino acids. Germline-derived CDR1 and CDR2 are DFQATT and SNEGSKA (reference sequence). V lost 5 bases and J lost 4; bases outside the gene matches: 5. In DNA, the CDR3 is TGCAGTGCTGCCCGGACTAGCGGGGGATACGAGCAGTACTTC. Its translation: CSAARTSGGYEQYF.

This clonotype was detected only a few times. The chain recombines TRBV12-3 or TRBV12-4 with TRBJ1-2; D remains ambiguous. This CDR3 comprises 12 residues. V was pared by 0 bases and J by 4 bases, with 3 bases between. The CDR3 DNA is TGTGCCAGCAGTTTAGCGTTCTATGGCTACACCTTC. As protein: CASSLAFYGYTF.

The rearrangement joins TRBV2 to TRBJ1-1, with 8 bases lining up with TRBD1. Unmatched junction bases numbered 5, after V lost 2 bases and J lost 0 bases. Germline assignment: CDR1 SNHLY and CDR2 FYNNEI. This CDR3 is 16 amino acids long. The CDR3 is CASSERGDRLNTEAFF. Here the CDR3 DNA reads TGTGCCAGCAGTGAACGGGGGGACAGGTTGAACACTGAAGCTTTCTTT.

The chain has TRBV25-1 and TRBJ1-6; D ambiguous. The CDR3 covers 11 residues. The germline V gene has CDR1 MGHDK and CDR2 SYGVNS. Trimming removed 6 bases from V and 14 bases from J, with 11 bases in between. CDR3 sequence (DNA): TGTGCCAGCAGATCCGGAACATCCCTCCACTTT. It yields the protein CASRSGTSLHF.

This clonotype was recorded a few times. The V call is TRBV27, the J call TRBJ2-3; D is possibly TRBD2 (6 bases). CDR3 length: 15 amino acids. The germline V and J ends were trimmed by 4 bases and 2 bases, with 13 bases remaining between them. Germline V lookup: CDR1 MNHEY, CDR2 SMNVEV (reference sequence). The CDR3 DNA reads TGTGCCAGCAGTTCCGGCGGGGAATACACAGATACGCAGTATTTT. This codes for CASSSGGEYTDTQYF.

The rearrangement uses TRBV7-2 and TRBJ1-2; D unclear. Germline assignment: CDR1 SGHTA and CDR2 FQGNSA. Trimming took off 0 bases at V and 4 bases at J, with 9 bases between the two ends. The CDR3 consists of 14 residues. CDR3 sequence reads: CASSLASRLYGYTF. DNA of the CDR3: TGTGCCAGCAGCTTAGCGTCCCGTCTCTATGGCTACACCTTC.

This clonotype was found a few times. At one boundary the junction diverges from the germline segment, which might be a read error. The chain has TRBV9 and TRBJ1-1; no clear D gene. There are 14 residues in the CDR3. CDR1 is SGDLS, CDR2 YYNGEE, per germline. The CDR3 nucleotides are TGTGCCAGCAGCGTAGGTGGCATTAACACTGAAGCTCTCTTT. Amino acid sequence: CASSVGGINTEALF.

This clonotype turned up a few times. CDR3 DNA: TGTGCCAGCAGCAGGGGGCGCGACACTGAAGCTTTCTTT. Its translation is CASSRGRDTEAFF. The rearrangement links TRBV12-3 or TRBV12-4 to TRBJ1-1; TRBD1 matches at 8 bases. The V and J ends lost 6 bases and 3 bases, in that order; junction bases with no gene match: 3. The CDR3 length is 13 residues.

This chain uses TRBV12-3 or TRBV12-4 with TRBJ1-3; D uncertain. The CDR3 spans 15 residues. Between the trimmed V and J ends, which lost 6 bases and 0 bases, there was a span of 12 bases. The CDR3 is CASSRTGSSGNTIYF. DNA of the CDR3: TGTGCCAGCAGCCGGACGGGGAGCTCTGGAAACACCATATATTTT.

This chain links TRBV7-9 with TRBJ1-1; tentatively, D is TRBD1 (5 bases). Germline V gene sequence: CDR1 SEHNR, CDR2 FQNEAQ (reference sequence). The CDR3 runs to 18 residues. Trimming cost V 7 bases and J 4 bases, with 28 bases left between them. The CDR3 DNA sequence: TGTGCCAGCATCCTAAGTGGGGGTAATCGGGCCAAGGGCACTGAAGCTTTCTTT. Amino acids: CASILSGGNRAKGTEAFF.

This chain uses TRBV14 with TRBJ2-2, with D tentatively TRBD1 (6 bases). CDR1 and CDR2 (germline): SGHDN, FVKESK. CDR3 length: 18 amino acids. The V gene lost 5 bases and the J gene lost 2 bases, with 21 bases spanning the gap. CDR3 bases: TGTGCCAGCAGCAGATGGTCTAGCCGGGACATTAACACCGGGGAGCTGTTTTTT. Amino acids: CASSRWSSRDINTGELFF.

This clonotype was seen a handful of times. The V and J genes are TRBV12-3 or TRBV12-4 and TRBJ1-2, with D possibly TRBD1 on 5 matching bases. This CDR3 is built from 13 residues. Trimming shortened V by 6 bases and J by 7 bases, and 15 bases separated the two germline ends. The CDR3 loop reads CASSPTGTAGYTF. CDR3 nucleotide sequence: TGTGCCAGCAGCCCGACGGGGACCGCTGGCTACACCTTC.

This clonotype showed up just a few times. The rearrangement joins TRBV24-1 to TRBJ1-6; TRBD1 aligns across 9 bases. Trimming cost V 2 bases and J 7 bases; bases outside gene matches: 5. The CDR3 extends over 16 amino acids. CDR1 is KGHDR, CDR2 SFDVKD, per germline. The CDR3 region is CATSDSVGQGNSPLHF. The CDR3 DNA is TGTGCCACCAGTGATTCGGTTGGACAGGGGAATTCACCCCTCCACTTT.

This clonotype was seen a single time. V usage is TRBV30 and J usage is TRBJ2-3; D gene uncertain. Germline loops: CDR1 GTSNPN, CDR2 SVGIG (reference sequence). This CDR3 comprises 15 residues. The V end was cut by 0 bases, the J end by 0 bases, with 10 bases between. The CDR3 loop reads CAWSVPSSSTDTQYF. The DNA of the CDR3 is TGTGCCTGGAGTGTACCCTCCTCCAGCACAGATACGCAGTATTTT.

This chain joins TRBV3-1 and TRBJ1-1; the D is unclear. CDR3 length equals 12 residues. Trimming removed 3 bases from V and 3 bases from J, with 5 bases in between. Germline-derived CDR1 and CDR2 are LGHDT and YNNKEL (reference sequence). CDR3: CASSHRDTEAFF. The CDR3 DNA reads TGTGCCAGCAGCCATCGAGACACTGAAGCTTTCTTT.

This rearrangement joins TRBV3-1 to TRBJ1-2; D call uncertain. Deletions cut 8 bases from V and 4 bases from J, with 11 bases between. The CDR3 is 12 amino acids. Germline V lookup: CDR1 LGHDT, CDR2 YNNKEL (reference sequence). Here the CDR3 reads CASRTVPYGYTF. Written as DNA, the CDR3 is TGTGCCAGCCGAACAGTCCCCTATGGCTACACCTTC.

As to this clonotype: At one of its ends the junction is not consistent with the germline gene, which may arise from a read error. V gene TRBV15 combines with J gene TRBJ2-3; 7 bases are shared with TRBD2. The germline V gene has CDR1 LNHNV and CDR2 YYDKDF (reference sequence). The CDR3 has 16 amino acids. The CDR3 reads CATRAHNGEGTHTQYF. DNA for the CDR3: TGTGCCACCAGAGCGCATAACGGGGAGGGCACACATACGCAGTATTTT.

V gene TRBV20-1 combines with J gene TRBJ2-1, with TRBD2 matching 8 bases. Germline assignment: CDR1 DFQATT and CDR2 SNEGSKA (reference sequence). V was pared by 3 bases and J by 5 bases, with 6 bases of the junction left unmatched. The CDR3 contains 14 residues. Written as DNA, the CDR3 is TGCAGTGCTAGTTACGGGGGGGTCGACAATGAGCAGTTCTTC. It specifies CSASYGGVDNEQFF.

This clonotype showed up just a few times. V and J are TRBV10-3 and TRBJ1-5; unclear D gene. Trimming pared 2 bases from V and 4 bases from J, leaving 6 bases between. The CDR3 loop spans 13 amino acids. Germline CDR1 and CDR2: ENHRY and SYGVKD. The CDR3 DNA follows: TGTGCCATCAGTGAGATCTATAATCAGCCCCAGCATTTT. This encodes CAISEIYNQPQHF.

The chain employs TRBV6-6 and TRBJ1-4; TRBD1 might be the D (5 bases). Deletions cut 6 bases from V and 4 bases from J, with 9 bases between. This CDR3 has 13 amino acids. The germline V gene has CDR1 MNHNY and CDR2 SVGAGI (reference sequence). The chain's CDR3 is CASREGHNEKLFF. In DNA form, the CDR3 reads TGTGCCAGCAGGGAGGGGCATAATGAAAAACTGTTTTTT.

The chain has TRBV15 and TRBJ2-3, with D possibly matching TRBD1 (5 bases). The CDR3 runs 13 residues. CDR1 is LNHNV and CDR2 is YYDKDF in the germline V gene (reference sequence). The V and J ends lost 3 bases and 3 bases respectively, with 7 bases between them. CDR3 bases: TGTGCCACCAGCAGGACAGCGACAGATACGCAGTATTTT. It codes for CATSRTATDTQYF. Combining the CDR3 with reference TRBV15 and TRBJ2-3 gives the whole variable domain DAMVIQNPRYQVTQFGKPVTLSCSQTLNHNVMYWYQQKSSQAPKLLFHYYDKDFNNEADTPDNFQSRRPNTSFCFLDIRSPGLGDTAMYLCATSRTATDTQYFGPGTRLTVL.

This sequence joins TRBV12-3 or TRBV12-4 and TRBJ1-6; tentative D call: TRBD1 (6 bases). CDR3 length equals 15 residues. Trimming pared 5 bases from V and 6 bases from J, leaving 14 bases between. CDR3 region: CASSEDSSRNSPLHF. The CDR3, as DNA: TGTGCCAGCAGTGAGGACAGCTCCCGTAATTCACCCCTCCACTTT.

The chain combines TRBV6-5 with TRBJ2-2; D remains ambiguous. Germline CDR1 and CDR2: MNHEY and SVGAGI. V dropped 8 bases and J dropped 0 bases, with 10 bases sitting between them. The CDR3 length is 14 residues. The chain's CDR3 is CASQLLSNTGELFF. The CDR3 DNA follows: TGTGCCAGCCAGCTTCTCTCGAACACCGGGGAGCTGTTTTTT.

This chain uses TRBV27 with TRBJ1-4; 8 bases are a match to TRBD1. This CDR3 contains 14 residues. Germline V gives CDR1 MNHEY, CDR2 SMNVEV (reference sequence). V was clipped by 4 bases and J by 8 bases; unmatched bases: 6. The CDR3 reads CASSSWTGREKLFF. The DNA for the CDR3 is TGTGCCAGCAGTTCATGGACAGGGCGGGAAAAACTGTTTTTT.

V and J are TRBV11-2 and TRBJ1-1; D perhaps matches TRBD1 (6 bases). V was shortened by 4 bases and J by 2 bases, with 14 bases between the two germline ends. CDR1 and CDR2 (germline): SGHAT, FQNNGV. The length of the CDR3 is 15 residues. In nucleotides, the CDR3 is TGTGCCAGCAGCTCTCCAGACGGGGGCAACACTGAAGCTTTCTTT. Translated: CASSSPDGGNTEAFF. The variable domain in full, completed from reference TRBV11-2 and TRBJ1-1, reads EAGVAQSPRYKIIEKRQSVAFWCNPISGHATLYWYQQILGQGPKLLIQFQNNGVVDDSQLPKDRFSAERLKGVDSTLKIQPAKLEDSAVYLCASSSPDGGNTEAFFGQGTRLTVV.

This clonotype has a handful of counts. The CDR3 DNA reads TGCGCCAGCAGCTTGGATGGGACAGGGTCCGGAAACACCATATATTTT. Residues: CASSLDGTGSGNTIYF. This chain connects TRBV5-1 to TRBJ1-3, with 9 positions matching TRBD1. The germline gives CDR1 SGHRS, CDR2 YFSETQ. The CDR3 contains 16 residues. Losses at the gene ends were 0 bases for V and 4 bases for J; bases not matched to a gene: 5. Based on the CDR3 plus reference TRBV5-1 and TRBJ1-3, the full variable domain is KAGVTQTPRYLIKTRGQQVTLSCSPISGHRSVSWYQQTPGQGLQFLFEYFSETQRNKGNFPGRFSGRQFSNSRSEMNVSTLELGDSALYLCASSLDGTGSGNTIYFGEGSWLTVV.

The J gene is TRBJ2-7, the V gene TRBV28; D uncertain. The CDR3 consists of 13 residues. V dropped 3 bases and J dropped 3 bases, with 9 bases sitting between them. The germline V gene encodes CDR1 MDHEN and CDR2 SYDVKM. CDR3 in amino acids: CASSFNVGYEQYV. DNA for the CDR3: TGTGCCAGCAGTTTTAATGTCGGCTACGAGCAGTACGTC.